The rows below give T cell receptor beta chains drawn from one sample of a study of patients and donors after allogeneic stem cell transplantation. In TCRdb, the RT-PCR reads were re-called with MiXCR into one record per CDR3 protein. Altogether roughly 960,000 distinct CDR3 sequences are present, more than 15% being singletons, with the ten largest covering 5.5% to 6.5%. The sequenced sample was blood, either unsorted or a sorted T cell fraction (not recorded which). The receptors here all came from a human donor who was either an allogeneic HSCT recipient or a stem cell or donor lymphocyte infusion donor (not recorded which). It is not recorded whose cells these are; they may come from a transplant donor. The CDR3 runs from the conserved cysteine through the conserved F or W. Each record gives: V gene, J gene, CDR3 protein.

TRBV7-2	TRBJ2-7	CASSLGAGPHYEQYF
TRBV3-1	TRBJ1-1	CASSQGDRNTEAFF
TRBV29-1	TRBJ2-1	CSGGPHNEQFF
TRBV3-1	TRBJ2-4	CASSQGVPGAENIQYF
TRBV10-3	TRBJ2-7	CAISDADRGHEQYF
TRBV29-1	TRBJ2-2	CSVSLGLAENTGELFF
TRBV7-9	TRBJ2-7	CASSEVWLAHEQYF
TRBV19	TRBJ1-2	CASSPQKYGYTF
TRBV6-1	TRBJ1-4	CASSPGWGGYEKLFF
TRBV7-9	TRBJ2-7	CASSFGRAEEQYF
TRBV5-1	TRBJ1-1	CASMGDSMNTEAFF
TRBV5-1	TRBJ1-1	CASSQDPDRATEAFF
TRBV7-7	TRBJ2-5	CASSRNRGGQETQYF
TRBV4-2	TRBJ2-2	CASSQQGDGELFF
TRBV6-1	TRBJ2-2	CASRGARGNTGELFF
TRBV30	TRBJ1-1	CAWMAGGVTEAFF
TRBV7-3	TRBJ2-3	CASSSGQNTQYF
TRBV27	TRBJ2-7	CASSLRPVSSYEQYF
TRBV14	TRBJ2-7	CASSQSSGIDEQYF
TRBV12-3/TRBV12-4	TRBJ2-1	CASSLDRGRYRNEQFF
TRBV9	TRBJ2-1	CASSVVPGYNEQFF
TRBV27	TRBJ2-7	CASSTGGGLSYEQYF
TRBV29-1	TRBJ2-7	CSVAQPGTVIYEQYF
TRBV5-4	TRBJ2-7	CASSPRGGDYEQYF
TRBV12-3/TRBV12-4	TRBJ2-2	CASSFGGGNTGELFF
TRBV5-1	TRBJ2-3	CASSSGGPVDTQYF
TRBV20-1	TRBJ2-1	CSARDLEGISYNEQFF
TRBV27	TRBJ2-7	CASSNEIRDEQYF
TRBV4-1	TRBJ1-2	CASSRLQSVGYGYTF
TRBV9	TRBJ2-5	CASSRSGRQETQYF
TRBV20-1	TRBJ2-7	CSAMGEKEAYEQYF
TRBV5-1	TRBJ2-1	CASSATSGVYNEQFF
TRBV6-2/TRBV6-3	TRBJ2-3	CASSYPLTLRQASTDTQYF